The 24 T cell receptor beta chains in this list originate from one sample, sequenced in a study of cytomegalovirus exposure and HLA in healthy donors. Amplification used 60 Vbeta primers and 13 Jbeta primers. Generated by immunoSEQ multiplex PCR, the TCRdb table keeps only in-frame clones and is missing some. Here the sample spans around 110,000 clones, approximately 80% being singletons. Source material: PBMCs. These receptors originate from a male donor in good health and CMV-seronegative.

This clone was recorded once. CDR3 amino acids: CASSLDGGGNTIYF. The CDR3 DNA sequence: TGTGCCAGCAGCTTAGACGGCGGAGGAAACACCATATATTTT. The genes are TRBV7-9 and TRBJ1-3; D is unresolved. This CDR3 has 14 residues. V was cut by 1 base and J by 4 bases, with 8 bases left in between. Germline V gene lookup returns CDR1 SEHNR and CDR2 FQNEAQ (reference sequence).

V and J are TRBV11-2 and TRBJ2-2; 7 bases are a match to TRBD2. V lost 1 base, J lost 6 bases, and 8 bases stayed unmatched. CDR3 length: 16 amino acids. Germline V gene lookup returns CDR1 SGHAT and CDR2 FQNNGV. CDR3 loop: CASSLVAGDRAGELFF. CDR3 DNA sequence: TGTGCCAGCAGCTTAGTGGCGGGAGATAGGGCCGGGGAGCTGTTTTTT.

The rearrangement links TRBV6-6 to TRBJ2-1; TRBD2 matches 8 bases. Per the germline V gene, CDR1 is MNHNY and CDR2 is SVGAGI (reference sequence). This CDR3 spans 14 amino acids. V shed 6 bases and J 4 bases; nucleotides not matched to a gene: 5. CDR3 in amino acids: CASRLAEKYNEQFF. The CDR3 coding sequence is TGTGCCAGCAGACTAGCGGAAAAATACAATGAGCAGTTCTTC.

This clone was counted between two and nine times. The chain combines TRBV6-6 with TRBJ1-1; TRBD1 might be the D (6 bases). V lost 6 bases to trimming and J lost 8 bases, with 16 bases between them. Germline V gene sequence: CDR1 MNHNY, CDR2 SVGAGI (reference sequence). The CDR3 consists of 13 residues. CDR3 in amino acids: CASRNIAGDEAFF. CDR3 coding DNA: TGTGCCAGCAGGAACATCGCAGGGGACGAAGCTTTCTTT.

The CDR3 DNA sequence: TGTGCCAGCAGGACCATTGGGCAGACCTACACCTTC. As protein: CASRTIGQTYTF. The gene calls are TRBV11-2 and TRBJ1-2; no clear D gene. Trimming cost V 6 bases and J 10 bases, with 15 bases left between them. Germline CDR1 is SGHAT and CDR2 is FQNNGV. The CDR3 sequence is 12 residues long.

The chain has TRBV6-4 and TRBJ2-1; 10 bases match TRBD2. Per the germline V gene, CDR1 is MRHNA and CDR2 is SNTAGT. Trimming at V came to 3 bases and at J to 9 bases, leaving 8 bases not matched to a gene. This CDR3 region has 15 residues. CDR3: CASSENGAGGAEQFF. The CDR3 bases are TGTGCCAGCAGTGAAAACGGAGCGGGAGGGGCTGAGCAGTTCTTC.

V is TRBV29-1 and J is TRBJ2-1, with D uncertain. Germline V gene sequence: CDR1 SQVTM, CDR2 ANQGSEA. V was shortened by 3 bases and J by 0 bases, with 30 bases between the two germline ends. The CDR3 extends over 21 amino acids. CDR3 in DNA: TGCAGCGTTGATCATCCGACCGTTTATGTTGCGGAAACAAACTCCTACAATGAGCAGTTCTTC. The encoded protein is CSVDHPTVYVAETNSYNEQFF.

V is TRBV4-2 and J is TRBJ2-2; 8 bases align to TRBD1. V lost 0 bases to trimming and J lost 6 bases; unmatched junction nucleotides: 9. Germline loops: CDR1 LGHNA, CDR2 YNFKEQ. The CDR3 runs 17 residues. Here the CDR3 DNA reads TGTGCCAGCAGCCAAGACCTCGCAGGGGGCGCCTCCGGGGAGCTGTTTTTT. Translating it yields CASSQDLAGGASGELFF.

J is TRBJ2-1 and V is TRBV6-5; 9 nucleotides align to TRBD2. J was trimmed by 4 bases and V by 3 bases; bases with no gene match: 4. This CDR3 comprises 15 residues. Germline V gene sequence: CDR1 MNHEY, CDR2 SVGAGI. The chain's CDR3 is CASSYSSGTYNEQFF. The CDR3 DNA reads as TGTGCCAGCAGTTATTCTAGCGGGACGTACAATGAGCAGTTCTTC.

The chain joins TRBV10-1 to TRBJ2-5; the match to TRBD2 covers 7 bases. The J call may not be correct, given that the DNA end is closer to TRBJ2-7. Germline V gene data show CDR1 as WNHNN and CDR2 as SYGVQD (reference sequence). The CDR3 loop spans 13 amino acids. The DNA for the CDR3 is TGCGCCAGCAGTGAGCGGGAGGTCCACGAGCAGTACTTC. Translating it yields CASSEREVHEQYF.

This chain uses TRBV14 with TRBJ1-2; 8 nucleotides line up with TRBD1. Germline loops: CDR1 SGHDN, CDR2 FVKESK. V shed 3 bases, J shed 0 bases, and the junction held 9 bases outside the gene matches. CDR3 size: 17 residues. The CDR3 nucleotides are TGTGCCAGCAGCCAGTCAGACAGGGGACGAGCTAACTATGGCTACACCTTC. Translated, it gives CASSQSDRGRANYGYTF.

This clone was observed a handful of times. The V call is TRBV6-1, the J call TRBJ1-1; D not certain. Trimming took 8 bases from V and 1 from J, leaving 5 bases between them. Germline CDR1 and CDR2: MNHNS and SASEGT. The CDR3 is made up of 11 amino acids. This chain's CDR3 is CASVENTEAFF. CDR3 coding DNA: TGTGCCAGCGTAGAGAACACTGAAGCTTTCTTT.

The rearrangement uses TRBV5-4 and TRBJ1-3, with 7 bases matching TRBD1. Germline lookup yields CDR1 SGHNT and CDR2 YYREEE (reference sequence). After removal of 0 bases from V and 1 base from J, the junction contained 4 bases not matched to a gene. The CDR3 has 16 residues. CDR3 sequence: CASSLEKGASGNTIYF. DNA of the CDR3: TGTGCCAGCAGCTTGGAGAAGGGGGCTTCTGGAAACACCATATATTTT.

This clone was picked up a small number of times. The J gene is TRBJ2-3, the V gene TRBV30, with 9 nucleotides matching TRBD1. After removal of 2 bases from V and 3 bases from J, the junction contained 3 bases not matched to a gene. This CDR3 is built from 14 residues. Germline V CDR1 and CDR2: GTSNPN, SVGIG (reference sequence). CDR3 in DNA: TGTGCCTGGAGTCAACAGGGGGCTACAGATACGCAGTATTTT. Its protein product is CAWSQQGATDTQYF. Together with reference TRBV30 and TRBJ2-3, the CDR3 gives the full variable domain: SQTIHQWPATLVQPVGSPLSLECTVEGTSNPNLYWYRQAAGRGLQLLFYSVGIGQISSEVPQNLSASRPQDRQFILSSKKLLLSDSGFYLCAWSQQGATDTQYFGPGTRLTVL.

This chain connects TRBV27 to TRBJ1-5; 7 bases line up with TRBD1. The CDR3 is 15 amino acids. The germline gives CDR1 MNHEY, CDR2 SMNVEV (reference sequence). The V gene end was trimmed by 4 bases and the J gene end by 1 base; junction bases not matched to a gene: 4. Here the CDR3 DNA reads TGTGCCAGCAGTTCCGACAGGGTAAGCAATCAGCCCCAGCATTTT. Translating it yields CASSSDRVSNQPQHF.

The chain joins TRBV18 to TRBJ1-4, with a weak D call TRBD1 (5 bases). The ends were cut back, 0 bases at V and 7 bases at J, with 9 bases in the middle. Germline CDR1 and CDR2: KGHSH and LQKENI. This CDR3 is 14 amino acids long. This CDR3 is CASSPPGGTEKLFF. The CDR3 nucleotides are TGTGCCAGCTCACCACCGGGAGGGACTGAAAAACTGTTTTTT.

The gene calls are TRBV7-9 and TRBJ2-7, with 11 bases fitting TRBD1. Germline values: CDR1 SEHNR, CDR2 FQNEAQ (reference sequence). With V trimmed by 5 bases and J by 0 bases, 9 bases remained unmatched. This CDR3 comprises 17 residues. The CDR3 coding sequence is TGTGCCAGCAGCCTCGGACAGGGGGCATTCAGCTCCTACGAGCAGTACTTC. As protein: CASSLGQGAFSSYEQYF.

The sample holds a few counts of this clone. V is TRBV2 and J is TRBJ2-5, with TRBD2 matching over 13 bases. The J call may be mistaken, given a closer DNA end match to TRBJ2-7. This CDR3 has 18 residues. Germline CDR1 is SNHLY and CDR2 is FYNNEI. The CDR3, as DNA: TGTGCCAGCAGTGAAGCGCCCCCTTGGACTAGCGGGAGCTACGAGCAGTACTTC. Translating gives CASSEAPPWTSGSYEQYF.

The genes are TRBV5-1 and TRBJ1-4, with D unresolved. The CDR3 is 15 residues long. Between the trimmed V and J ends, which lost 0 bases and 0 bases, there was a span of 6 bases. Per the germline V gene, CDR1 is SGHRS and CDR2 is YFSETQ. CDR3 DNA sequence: TGCGCCAGCAGCTTGGGTAGTGCAACTAATGAAAAACTGTTTTTT. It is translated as CASSLGSATNEKLFF.

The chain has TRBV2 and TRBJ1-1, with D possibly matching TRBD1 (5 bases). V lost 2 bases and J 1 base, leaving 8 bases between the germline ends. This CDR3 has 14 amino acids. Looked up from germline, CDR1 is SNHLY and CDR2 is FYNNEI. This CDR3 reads CASSELGQNTEAFF. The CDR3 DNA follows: TGTGCCAGCAGTGAACTAGGACAGAACACTGAAGCTTTCTTT.

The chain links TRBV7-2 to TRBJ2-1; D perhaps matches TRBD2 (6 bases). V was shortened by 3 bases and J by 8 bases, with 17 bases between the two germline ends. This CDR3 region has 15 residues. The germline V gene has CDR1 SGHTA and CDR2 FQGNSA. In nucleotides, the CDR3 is TGTGCCAGCAGCTTGGTTTGGGCTAGCGCTGATGAGCAGTTCTTC. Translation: CASSLVWASADEQFF.

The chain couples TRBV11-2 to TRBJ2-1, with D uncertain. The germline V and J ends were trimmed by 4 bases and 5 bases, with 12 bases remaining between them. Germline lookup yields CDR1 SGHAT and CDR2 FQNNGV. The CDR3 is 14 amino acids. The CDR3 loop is CASSYTTVNNEQFF. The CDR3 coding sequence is TGTGCCAGCAGCTACACTACGGTGAACAATGAGCAGTTCTTC. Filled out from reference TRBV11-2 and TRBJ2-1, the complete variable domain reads EAGVAQSPRYKIIEKRQSVAFWCNPISGHATLYWYQQILGQGPKLLIQFQNNGVVDDSQLPKDRFSAERLKGVDSTLKIQPAKLEDSAVYLCASSYTTVNNEQFFGPGTRLTVL.

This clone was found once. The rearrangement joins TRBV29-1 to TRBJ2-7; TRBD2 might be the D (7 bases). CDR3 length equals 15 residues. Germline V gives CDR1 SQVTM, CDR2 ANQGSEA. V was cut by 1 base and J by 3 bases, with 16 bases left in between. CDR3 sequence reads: CSVEGGSGGVYEQYF. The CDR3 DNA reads TGCAGCGTTGAAGGGGGGTCGGGGGGCGTCTACGAGCAGTACTTC.

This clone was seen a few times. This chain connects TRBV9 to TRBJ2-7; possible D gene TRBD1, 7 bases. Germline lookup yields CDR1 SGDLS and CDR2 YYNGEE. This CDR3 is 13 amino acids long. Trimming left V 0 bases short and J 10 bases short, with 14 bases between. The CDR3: CASSVGGGTEQYF. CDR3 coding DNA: TGTGCCAGCAGCGTAGGAGGAGGGACAGAACAGTACTTC. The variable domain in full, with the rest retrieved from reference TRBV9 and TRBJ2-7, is DSGVTQTPKHLITATGQRVTLRCSPRSGDLSVYWYQQSLDQGLQFLIQYYNGEERAKGNILERFSAQQFPDLHSELNLSSLELGDSALYFCASSVGGGTEQYFGPGTRLTVT.